A selection of T cell receptor beta chains follows, all from one sample in a study of shared clonotypes between healthy human individuals. Data came from immunoSEQ multiplex PCR; TCRdb stores just in-frame clones and leaves some out. The table shows 1.4 million to 1.5 million clones, with approximately 97% occurring only once. The sample comprised naive CD4+ T cells sorted from blood. The source is a man aged 25 to 40 in good health. Both conserved end residues are part of each CDR3. D genes are given only for firm matches. Size is stated for part of the rows, as once, few or many counts, or as a class when the clone is expanded.

d_call j_call clone_size v_call cdr3_nt cdr3_aa
NA TRBJ2-3 NA TRBV7-3 TGTGCCAGCAGCTTATCGGGGTTGGATACGCAGTATTTT CASSLSGLDTQYF
NA TRBJ1-3 NA TRBV6-6 TGTGCCAGCAGACCTCAGGGAAACACCATATATTTT CASRPQGNTIYF
NA TRBJ2-5 NA TRBV6-1 TGTGCCAGCAGTGCGATCTGGGGGCAAGGAGAGACCCAGTACTTC CASSAIWGQGETQYF
NA TRBJ2-2 NA TRBV5-1 TGCGCCAGCAGCTTGGTAGTGGGCAGCACCGGGGAGCTGTTTTTT CASSLVVGSTGELFF
NA TRBJ1-1 NA TRBV18 TGTGCCAGCTCAAAAAACAACATGGACACTGAAGCTTTCTTT CASSKNNMDTEAFF
NA TRBJ1-2 NA TRBV4-2 TGTGCCAGCAGCCAAGAGGACAGACTTGACTATGGCTACACCTTC CASSQEDRLDYGYTF
NA TRBJ2-5 NA TRBV29-1 TGCAGCGTCGATGGACTATGGAGTACCCAGTACTTC CSVDGLWSTQYF
TRBD1 TRBJ2-5 NA TRBV9 TGTGCCAGCAGCGTAAGCGTGGGGGACAGGGGTCGTGAGGAGACCCAGTACTTC CASSVSVGDRGREETQYF
NA TRBJ2-1 NA TRBV6-6 TGTGCCAGCAGCCCCCCCCCAGGAAATGAGCAGTTCTTC CASSPPPGNEQFF
NA TRBJ2-7 NA TRBV5-1 TGCGCCAGCCGGGCGGACGACTGGGACGAGCAGTACTTC CASRADDWDEQYF
TRBD2 TRBJ2-1 NA TRBV29-1 TGCAGCGTTGTAATGGGACTAGCGGGACCCAATGAGCAGTTCTTC CSVVMGLAGPNEQFF
NA TRBJ2-7 NA TRBV6-5 TGTGCCAGCAGTTATCGCGCAACAAGCTACGAGCAGTACTTC CASSYRATSYEQYF
TRBD2 TRBJ2-1 NA TRBV11-2 TGTGCCAGCAGCGTAGGGTGGACTAGCGGGGTCAATGAGCAGTTCTTC CASSVGWTSGVNEQFF
NA TRBJ2-7 NA TRBV5-5 TGTGCCAGCAGCTTGGGGCGGATAAGTGCTTACGAGCAGTACTTC CASSLGRISAYEQYF
TRBD1 TRBJ2-7 NA TRBV19 TGTGCCAGTAGTACCTTCCAGGGGGCGCTCGAGCAGTACTTC CASSTFQGALEQYF
NA TRBJ1-2 once TRBV7-3 TGTGCCAGCAGCCTGACGGGCTCCTATGGCTACACCTTC CASSLTGSYGYTF
NA TRBJ1-1 NA TRBV30 TGTGCCTGGCACCCGGGACATCCCCGATCTGAAGCTTTCTTT CAWHPGHPRSEAFF
NA TRBJ2-7 once TRBV11-3 TGTGCCAGCAGCTCATCCAGGGACGGCGAGCAGTACTTC CASSSSRDGEQYF
NA TRBJ1-5 NA TRBV5-1 TGCGCCAGCAGTGGGGACCTCAATCAGCCCCAGCATTTT CASSGDLNQPQHF
TRBD2 TRBJ2-7 NA TRBV9 TGTGCCAGCAGCGTTAGTCCCCAGGCTGCGGGAGGGCCCCACGAGCAGTACTTC CASSVSPQAAGGPHEQYF
NA TRBJ2-7 NA TRBV7-9 TGTGCCAGCAGCTTAGGTAACCTAGCGATGGGCTACGAGCAGTACTTC CASSLGNLAMGYEQYF
TRBD2 TRBJ2-2 NA TRBV5-1 TGCGCCAGCAGCGGGGAGGGCGCCGGGGAGCTGTTTTTT CASSGEGAGELFF